These T cell receptor beta chains were read from a single sample in a study of human T cells and chemical hapten exposure. Via MiXCR, TCRdb re-called the RACE reads, giving one row per CDR3 protein. The table records about 64,000 distinct CDR3 sequences, approximately 11% of them present only once. The sequences come from whole blood, collected in connection with sensitization to the hapten diphenylcyclopropenone (DPC). These TCRs come from a woman in her twenties or thirties with alopecia areata. Some clones in this sample may be carry-over from other donors' samples. The CDR3 runs from the conserved cysteine through the conserved F or W. A D gene is named only where the DNA matches it firmly. Not every row has a clone size; where given, it reads once, few, many or a size class.

TRBV5-4	-	TRBJ2-5	-	CASSAATIQETQYF	TGTGCCAGCAGCGCCGCAACCATCCAAGAGACCCAGTACTTC
TRBV6-2/TRBV6-3	many	TRBJ2-1	-	CASSLESSYNEQFF	TGTGCCAGCAGTTTGGAGAGCTCCTACAATGAGCAGTTCTTC
TRBV3-1	-	TRBJ2-7	TRBD1	CASSRGQGLYEQYF	TGTGCCAGCAGCCGAGGACAGGGACTCTACGAGCAGTACTTC
TRBV7-8	-	TRBJ2-3	-	CASSPRARAYTDTQYF	TGTGCCAGCAGCCCCAGAGCCAGGGCATACACAGATACGCAGTATTTT
TRBV6-2/TRBV6-3	many	TRBJ1-5	-	CASSSPSRVDNNQPQHF	TGTGCCAGCAGTTCCCCCTCCAGGGTAGATAACAATCAGCCCCAGCATTTT
TRBV10-3	many	TRBJ2-2	-	CAISEGTHPGTGELFF	TGTGCCATCAGTGAAGGGACTCACCCTGGGACCGGGGAGCTGTTTTTT
TRBV2	-	TRBJ2-3	-	CASSPRGPGDTQYF	TGTGCCAGCAGTCCGCGGGGGCCAGGGGATACGCAGTATTTT
TRBV18	many	TRBJ2-5	TRBD2	CASSPSLAGGLETQYF	TGTGCCAGCTCACCATCCCTAGCGGGAGGTCTTGAGACCCAGTACTTC
TRBV28	few	TRBJ2-1	-	CASSFRQVGANEQFF	TGTGCCAGCAGTTTCCGACAGGTAGGCGCGAATGAGCAGTTCTTC
TRBV5-1	many	TRBJ2-3	-	CASSPGTSTDTQYF	TGCGCCAGCAGCCCGGGGACTAGCACAGATACGCAGTATTTT
TRBV7-2	-	TRBJ2-7	-	CASSFKGGYEQYF	TGTGCCAGCAGCTTCAAGGGGGGGTACGAGCAGTACTTC
TRBV28	-	TRBJ1-5	-	CATKRLWAGKDQPQHF	TGTGCCACGAAACGCCTGTGGGCGGGGAAGGATCAGCCCCAGCATTTT
TRBV2	-	TRBJ2-2	TRBD1	CASTRDRGANTGELFF	TGTGCCAGCACCCGGGACAGGGGCGCGAACACCGGGGAGCTGTTTTTT
TRBV28	-	TRBJ1-1	-	CATVRETEAFF	TGTGCCACCGTGCGGGAAACTGAAGCTTTCTTT
TRBV27	-	TRBJ1-5	-	CASSQINQPQHF	TGTGCCAGCAGCCAAATCAATCAGCCCCAGCATTTT
TRBV9	few	TRBJ2-7	-	CASSLRADDTYEQYF	TGTGCCAGCAGCCTTCGCGCTGATGATACCTACGAGCAGTACTTC
TRBV6-5	-	TRBJ2-1	TRBD1	CASSSDRGLRNEQFF	TGTGCCAGCAGTTCCGACAGGGGGCTCAGGAATGAGCAGTTCTTC
TRBV7-9	few	TRBJ2-1	-	CASSLRDGGVF	TGTGCCAGCAGTCTTCGGGACGGTGGGGTCTTC
TRBV7-2	-	TRBJ2-1	-	CASSLGFRKYNEQFF	TGTGCCAGCAGCTTAGGGTTCAGGAAGTACAATGAGCAGTTCTTC
TRBV12-3/TRBV12-4	few	TRBJ2-7	TRBD2	CASSPRGGRYEQYF	TGTGCCAGCAGCCCTCGCGGGGGACGGTACGAGCAGTACTTC
TRBV28	-	TRBJ2-5	-	CASSFDPLSLDSQETQYF	TGTGCCAGCAGTTTTGATCCCCTCTCCTTGGACAGCCAAGAGACCCAGTACTTC
TRBV12-3/TRBV12-4	many	TRBJ2-7	-	CASSLAQAGEQYF	TGTGCCAGCAGTTTAGCCCAGGCGGGGGAGCAGTACTTC
TRBV30	-	TRBJ1-4	-	CACGNEKLFF	TGTGCCTGCGGTAATGAAAAACTGTTTTTT
TRBV7-2	-	TRBJ1-2	-	CASSTPPTANYGYTF	TGTGCCAGCAGTACGCCTCCGACAGCTAACTATGGCTACACCTTC
TRBV15	-	TRBJ1-5	TRBD1	CATSREYTGGADPGNQPQHF	TGTGCCACCAGCAGAGAGTACACAGGGGGCGCGGATCCGGGCAATCAGCCCCAGCATTTT
TRBV7-2	few	TRBJ1-4	-	CASSSPDLHDLNEKLFF	TGTGCCAGCAGCTCCCCAGACTTACACGATCTTAATGAAAAACTGTTTTTT
TRBV7-2	-	TRBJ1-5	-	CASSQGIFRQPQHF	TGTGCCAGCAGCCAGGGCATATTCCGTCAGCCCCAGCATTTT
TRBV3-1	few	TRBJ1-4	-	CASSQQDKSEKLFF	TGTGCCAGCAGCCAACAGGATAAGAGTGAAAAACTGTTTTTT
TRBV7-2	few	TRBJ1-2	TRBD1	CASSLVGQGANYGYTF	TGTGCCAGCAGCTTAGTTGGGCAGGGGGCGAACTATGGCTACACCTTC
TRBV20-1	few	TRBJ2-4	TRBD2	CSASGPLAGKNIQYF	TGCAGTGCTAGCGGGCCTCTAGCGGGAAAAAACATTCAGTACTTC
TRBV20-1	few	TRBJ2-7	-	CSASRSGLSYEQYF	TGCAGTGCGAGTCGGAGCGGGCTTTCCTACGAGCAGTACTTC
TRBV12-3/TRBV12-4	many	TRBJ1-5	-	CASKTVNQPQHF	TGTGCCAGCAAAACAGTTAATCAGCCCCAGCATTTT
TRBV3-1	many	TRBJ2-4	-	CASSRDRLAKNIQYF	TGTGCCAGCAGCCGCGATCGACTAGCCAAAAACATTCAGTACTTC
TRBV20-1	many	TRBJ2-3	TRBD2	CSAKAGAPDTQYF	TGCAGTGCTAAAGCGGGGGCCCCAGATACGCAGTATTTT
TRBV6-5	-	TRBJ2-3	TRBD2	CASRLAGGPTDTQYF	TGTGCCAGCAGACTAGCGGGAGGCCCCACAGATACGCAGTATTTT
TRBV7-7	many	TRBJ2-2	-	CASSPGTVATGELFF	TGTGCCAGCAGCCCCGGGACGGTAGCCACCGGGGAGCTGTTTTTT
TRBV6-2/TRBV6-3	many	TRBJ1-1	TRBD1	CASGNRQGETEAFF	TGTGCCAGCGGGAACAGACAGGGGGAGACTGAAGCTTTCTTT
TRBV5-4	few	TRBJ2-7	TRBD2	CASSNDLAGFSYEQYF	TGTGCCAGCAGCAATGACTTAGCGGGATTCTCCTACGAGCAGTACTTC
TRBV20-1	-	TRBJ1-4	-	CSAFDGSTNEKLFF	TGCAGTGCTTTCGACGGATCAACTAATGAAAAACTGTTTTTT
TRBV25-1	many	TRBJ2-3	TRBD2	CASSESGTSGTDTQYF	TGTGCCAGCAGTGAGTCCGGGACTAGCGGCACAGATACGCAGTATTTT
TRBV7-2	few	TRBJ1-5	-	CASSLVGQNNQPQHF	TGTGCCAGCAGCTTAGTCGGTCAGAACAATCAGCCCCAGCATTTT
TRBV6-5	many	TRBJ2-1	TRBD2	CASSYSAGTSSYNEQFF	TGTGCCAGCAGTTACTCAGCCGGGACTAGCTCCTACAATGAGCAGTTCTTC
TRBV5-1	-	TRBJ1-1	-	CASSLGPGTDTEAFF	TGCGCCAGCAGCTTGGGACCAGGGACGGACACTGAAGCTTTCTTT
TRBV6-2/TRBV6-3	many	TRBJ1-5	-	CASTHTGGNQPQHF	TGTGCCAGCACCCATACCGGAGGGAATCAGCCCCAGCATTTT
TRBV28	many	TRBJ1-5	TRBD1	CASRSPGQGEVSQPQHF	TGTGCCAGCAGGAGCCCGGGACAGGGAGAGGTTAGTCAGCCCCAGCATTTT
TRBV19	-	TRBJ1-4	-	CASSLTRSGTNEKLFF	TGTGCCAGTAGTCTGACGAGGAGTGGGACTAATGAAAAACTGTTTTTT
TRBV30	-	TRBJ1-2	-	CAWSSLGHGEDGYTF	TGTGCCTGGAGTTCCCTTGGACACGGGGAGGATGGCTACACCTTC
TRBV7-9	many	TRBJ2-3	-	CASSRPADTQYF	TGTGCCAGCAGCCGCCCAGCAGATACGCAGTATTTT
TRBV19	many	TRBJ2-1	-	CASSMNGNEQFF	TGTGCCAGTAGTATGAACGGGAATGAGCAGTTCTTC
TRBV5-1	few	TRBJ1-1	-	CASTIGYGLMTEAFF	TGCGCCAGCACCATTGGGTACGGGTTAATGACTGAAGCTTTCTTT
TRBV20-1	many	TRBJ1-1	-	CSAFTSEAFF	TGCAGTGCCTTCACTAGTGAAGCTTTCTTT
TRBV5-4	-	TRBJ2-1	TRBD2	CASSLGLAGNYNEQFF	TGTGCCAGCAGCTTGGGTCTAGCGGGGAACTACAATGAGCAGTTCTTC